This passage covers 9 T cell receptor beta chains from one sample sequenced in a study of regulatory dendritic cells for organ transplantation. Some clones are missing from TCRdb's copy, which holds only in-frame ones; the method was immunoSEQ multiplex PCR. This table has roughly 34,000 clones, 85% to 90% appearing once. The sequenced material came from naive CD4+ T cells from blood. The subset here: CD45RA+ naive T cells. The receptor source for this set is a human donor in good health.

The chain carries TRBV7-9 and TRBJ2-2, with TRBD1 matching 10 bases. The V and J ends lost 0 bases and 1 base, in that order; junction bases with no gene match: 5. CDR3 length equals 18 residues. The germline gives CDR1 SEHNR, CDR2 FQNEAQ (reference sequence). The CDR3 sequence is CASSLAQGDRGNTGELFF. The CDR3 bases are TGTGCCAGCAGCTTAGCGCAAGGGGACAGGGGGAACACCGGGGAGCTGTTTTTT.

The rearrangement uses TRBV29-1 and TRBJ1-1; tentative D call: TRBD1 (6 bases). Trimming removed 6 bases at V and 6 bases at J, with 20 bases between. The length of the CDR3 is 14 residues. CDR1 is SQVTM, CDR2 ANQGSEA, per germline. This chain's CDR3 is CSVVGTLLGAEAFF. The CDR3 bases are TGCAGCGTCGTGGGGACACTCCTTGGGGCTGAAGCTTTCTTT.

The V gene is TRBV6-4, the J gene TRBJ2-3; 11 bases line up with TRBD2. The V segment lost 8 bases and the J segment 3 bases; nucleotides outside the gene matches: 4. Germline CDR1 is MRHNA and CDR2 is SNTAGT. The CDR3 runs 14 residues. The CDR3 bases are TGTGCCAGCGCTAGCGGGAGGTTAACAGATACGCAGTATTTT. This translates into CASASGRLTDTQYF.

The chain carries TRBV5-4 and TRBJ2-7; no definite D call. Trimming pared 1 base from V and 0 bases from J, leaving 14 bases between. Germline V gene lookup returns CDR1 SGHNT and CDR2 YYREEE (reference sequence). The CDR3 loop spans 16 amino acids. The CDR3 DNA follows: TGTGCCAGCAGCTTGTACGCAGGCCCGAACTCCTACGAGCAGTACTTC. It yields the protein CASSLYAGPNSYEQYF.

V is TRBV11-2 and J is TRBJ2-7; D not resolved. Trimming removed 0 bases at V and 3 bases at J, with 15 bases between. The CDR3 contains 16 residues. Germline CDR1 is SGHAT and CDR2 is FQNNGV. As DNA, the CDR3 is TGTGCCAGCAGCTTAGATGCTCCCTTCTCTGGCTACGAGCAGTACTTC. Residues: CASSLDAPFSGYEQYF.

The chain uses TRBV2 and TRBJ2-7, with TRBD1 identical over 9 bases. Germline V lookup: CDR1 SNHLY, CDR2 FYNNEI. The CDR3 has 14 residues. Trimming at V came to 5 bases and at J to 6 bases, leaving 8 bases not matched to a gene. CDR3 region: CASSKGQGLGEQYF. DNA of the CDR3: TGTGCCAGCAGTAAGGGACAGGGATTAGGCGAGCAGTACTTC.

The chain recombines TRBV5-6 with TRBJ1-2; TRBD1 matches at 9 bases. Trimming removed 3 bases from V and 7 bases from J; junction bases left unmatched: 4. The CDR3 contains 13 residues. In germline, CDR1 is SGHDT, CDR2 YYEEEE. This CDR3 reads CASSWTGAFGYTF. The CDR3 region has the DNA TGTGCCAGCAGCTGGACAGGGGCGTTTGGCTACACCTTC.

CDR3 region: CASSLYTDTQYF. For the CDR3, the DNA is TGTGCCAGCAGCTTGTACACAGATACGCAGTATTTT. This chain joins TRBV7-2 and TRBJ2-3; D is ambiguous. CDR3 size: 12 residues. The germline gives CDR1 SGHTA, CDR2 FQGNSA. V dropped 3 bases and J dropped 2 bases, with 3 bases sitting between them.

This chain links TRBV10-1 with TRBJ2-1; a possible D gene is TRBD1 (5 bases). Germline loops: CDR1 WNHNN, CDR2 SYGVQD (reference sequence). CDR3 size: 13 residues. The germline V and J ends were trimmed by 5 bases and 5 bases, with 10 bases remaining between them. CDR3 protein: CASSTIRDNEQFF. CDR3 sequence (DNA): TGCGCCAGCAGTACAATCAGGGACAATGAGCAGTTCTTC.